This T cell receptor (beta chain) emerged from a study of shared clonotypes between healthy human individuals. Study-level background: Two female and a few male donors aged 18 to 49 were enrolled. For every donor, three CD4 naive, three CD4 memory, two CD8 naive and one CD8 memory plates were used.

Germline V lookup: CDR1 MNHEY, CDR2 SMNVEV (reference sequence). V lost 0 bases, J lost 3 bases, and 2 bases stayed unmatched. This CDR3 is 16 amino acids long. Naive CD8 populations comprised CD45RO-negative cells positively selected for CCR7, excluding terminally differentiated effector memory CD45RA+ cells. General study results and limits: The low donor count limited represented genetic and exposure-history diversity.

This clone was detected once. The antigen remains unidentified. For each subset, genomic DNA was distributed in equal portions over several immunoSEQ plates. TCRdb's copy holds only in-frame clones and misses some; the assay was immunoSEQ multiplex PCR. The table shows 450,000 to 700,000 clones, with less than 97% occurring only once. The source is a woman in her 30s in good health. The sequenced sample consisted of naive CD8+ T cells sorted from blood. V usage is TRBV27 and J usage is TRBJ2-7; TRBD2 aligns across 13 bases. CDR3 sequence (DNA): TGTGCCAGCAGTTTATCACTAGCGGGAGGGCTCTACGAGCAGTACTTC. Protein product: CASSLSLAGGLYEQYF.